Presented here are 15 T cell receptor beta chains from one specimen sequenced in a study of blood T cell repertoires in COVID-19. This table comes from immunoSEQ multiplex PCR, and its TCRdb copy is limited to in-frame clones, with some not included. The table has 200,000 or so clones, around 90% seen once; the top ten hold under 7.5%. The sequencing input was peripheral blood. Every receptor here comes from a man in his 60s who had recovered from COVID-19.

Here the CDR3 reads CASSLGLAGEAETQYF. DNA of the CDR3: TGTGCCAGCAGCTTAGGCCTCGCGGGAGAGGCAGAGACCCAGTACTTC. The rearrangement joins TRBV13 to TRBJ2-5, with 7 bases matching TRBD2. The CDR3 runs 16 residues. V lost 0 bases to trimming and J lost 4 bases; unmatched junction nucleotides: 8. Germline lookup yields CDR1 PRHDT and CDR2 FYEKMQ (reference sequence).

The chain employs TRBV4-1 and TRBJ1-6; no definite D call. This CDR3 comprises 15 residues. CDR1 and CDR2 (germline): MGHRA, YSYEKL. Between the trimmed V and J ends, which lost 1 base and 6 bases, there was a span of 10 bases. Here the CDR3 DNA reads TGCGCCAGCAGCCAAGGTCCCGTCGTTAATTCACCCCTCCACTTT. Translated, it gives CASSQGPVVNSPLHF.

This clone appeared a single time. The chain uses TRBV12-3 or TRBV12-4 and TRBJ1-1; possible D gene TRBD1, 6 bases. Trimming took off 11 bases at V and 1 base at J, with 14 bases between the two ends. This CDR3 is 13 amino acids long. The CDR3 DNA follows: TGTGCCGCCCGCGGGGGACAGAACACTGAAGCTTTCTTT. Residues: CAARGGQNTEAFF.

CDR3 region: CSAQTDYGYTF. CDR3 DNA: TGCAGTGCGCAAACAGATTATGGCTACACCTTC. The genes are TRBV20-1 and TRBJ1-2, with D uncertain. Trimming left V 6 bases short and J 5 bases short, with 10 bases between. This CDR3 comprises 11 residues. From germline, CDR1 is DFQATT and CDR2 SNEGSKA (reference sequence).

This chain connects TRBV6-2 or TRBV6-3 to TRBJ2-5, with TRBD1 identical over 8 bases. Per the germline V gene, CDR1 is MNHEY and CDR2 is SVGEGT. V shed 6 bases, J shed 2 bases, and the junction held 17 bases outside the gene matches. The CDR3 spans 18 residues. The CDR3 sequence: CASSRRDRPVLWQETQYF. CDR3 sequence (DNA): TGTGCCAGCAGCCGACGGGACAGGCCGGTTTTATGGCAAGAGACCCAGTACTTC.

This sequence joins TRBV29-1 and TRBJ2-2, with D tentatively TRBD1 (5 bases). Germline CDR1 reads SQVTM; CDR2 reads ANQGSEA. There are 14 residues in the CDR3. Trimming removed 5 bases at V and 5 bases at J, with 15 bases between. The CDR3, as DNA: TGCAGCGTTTCTGCTACCAGGGATACCGGGGAGCTGTTTTTT. It is translated as CSVSATRDTGELFF.

This clone was seen more than once but under ten times. The V gene is TRBV18, the J gene TRBJ1-4, with D tentatively TRBD1 (6 bases). Trimming left V 3 bases short and J 4 bases short, with 12 bases between. The CDR3 has 15 amino acids. CDR1 and CDR2 (germline): KGHSH, LQKENI. DNA for the CDR3: TGTGCCAGCTCACCGTTACAGGGCCGTAATGAAAAACTGTTTTTT. Translating gives CASSPLQGRNEKLFF. Variable domain in full (rest from reference TRBV18 and TRBJ1-4): NAGVMQNPRHLVRRRGQEARLRCSPMKGHSHVYWYRQLPEEGLKFMVYLQKENIIDESGMPKERFSAEFPKEGPSILRIQQVVRGDSAAYFCASSPLQGRNEKLFFGSGTQLSVL.

J is TRBJ1-2 and V is TRBV3-1 (or the pseudogene TRBV3-2), with 9 nucleotides matching TRBD1. Germline CDR1 and CDR2: LGHDT and YNNKEL (reference sequence). Germline trimming cut 5 bases from V and 8 bases from J; bases unmatched to any gene: 3. The CDR3 consists of 12 residues. The CDR3: CASSGTGTGYTF. The DNA of the CDR3 is TGTGCCAGCAGCGGGACAGGGACAGGCTACACCTTC.

The chain links TRBV27 to TRBJ2-1; tentatively, D is TRBD2 (5 bases). Germline V CDR1 and CDR2: MNHEY, SMNVEV (reference sequence). Trimming took off 2 bases at V and 4 bases at J, with 15 bases between the two ends. The CDR3 is made up of 16 amino acids. CDR3 residues: CASSLSWLTGYNEQFF. The CDR3 DNA follows: TGTGCCAGCAGTTTAAGTTGGTTGACGGGGTACAATGAGCAGTTCTTC.

The rearrangement uses TRBV7-9 and TRBJ2-5; TRBD1 is a possible D gene (7 bases). Trimming took off 6 bases at V and 5 bases at J, with 19 bases between the two ends. Looked up from germline, CDR1 is SEHNR and CDR2 is FQNEAQ (reference sequence). This CDR3 is 15 amino acids long. CDR3 sequence reads: CASSSIRTGGETQYF. In DNA form, the CDR3 reads TGTGCCAGCAGTTCTATCCGGACAGGAGGGGAGACCCAGTACTTC.

This clone turned up a few times. The rearrangement joins TRBV18 to TRBJ2-1; the match to TRBD1 covers 11 bases. The germline V gene encodes CDR1 KGHSH and CDR2 LQKENI. J lost 3 bases, V lost 4 bases, and 8 bases had no gene match. The CDR3 is 17 residues long. The CDR3 loop reads CASSLVPGTGGYNEQFF. The CDR3 region has the DNA TGTGCCAGCTCACTAGTTCCCGGGACAGGGGGCTACAATGAGCAGTTCTTC.

The rearrangement joins TRBV5-1 to TRBJ1-3; no clear D. Germline-derived CDR1 and CDR2 are SGHRS and YFSETQ. The CDR3 is 14 amino acids. The V and J ends lost 4 bases and 2 bases respectively, with 10 bases between them. As DNA, the CDR3 is TGCGCCAGCAGCGGCGGGAGTGCTGGAAACACCATATATTTT. This sequence encodes CASSGGSAGNTIYF.

Remarks on this clone: This sample also contains other DNA sequences that code for the same CDR3. The rearrangement uses TRBV28 and TRBJ1-2; TRBD1 aligns across 7 bases. V lost 9 bases to trimming and J lost 1 base; unmatched junction nucleotides: 2. The CDR3 is made up of 12 amino acids. CDR1 MDHEN and CDR2 SYDVKM come from the germline V gene. Here the CDR3 reads CASRQGNYGYTF. CDR3 DNA: TGTGCCAGTCGACAGGGTAACTATGGCTACACCTTC.

This chain's CDR3 is CASSEVFRGDTQYF. As DNA, the CDR3 is TGTGCCAGCAGTGAAGTGTTTAGGGGGGATACGCAGTATTTT. The V and J genes are TRBV6-1 and TRBJ2-3; a weak D match, TRBD1 (6 bases). Germline V gene lookup returns CDR1 MNHNS and CDR2 SASEGT. Trimming took 1 base from V and 6 from J, leaving 11 bases between them. The CDR3 spans 14 residues.

V usage is TRBV24-1 and J usage is TRBJ1-2, with 7 bases fitting TRBD1. CDR1 and CDR2 from the germline V gene are KGHDR and SFDVKD. The CDR3 loop spans 14 amino acids. Losses at the gene ends were 2 bases for V and 5 bases for J; bases not matched to a gene: 4. CDR3 sequence reads: CATSDSDRRYGYTF. DNA of the CDR3: TGTGCCACCAGTGATTCGGACAGGAGATATGGCTACACCTTC.